This T cell receptor (beta chain) comes out of a study of T-cell memory formation after mild COVID-19. Across the whole study: TCR clusters mostly belonged to single donors.

The study, taken as a whole, reports: A balance of CD4 and CD8 characterized clones contracting day 15 to 85, whereas later expanders leaned CD4+.

This clonotype occurred many times. Its target is unknown. The CDR3 totals 15 residues. With V trimmed by 7 bases and J by 4 bases, 5 bases remained unmatched. The germline V gene has CDR1 MNHEY and CDR2 SVGAGI. TCRdb recomputed calls from the 5' RACE reads with MiXCR, one row per CDR3 protein. The table lists 300,000 to 400,000 distinct CDR3 sequences, about 16% of them singletons. This sequence joins TRBV6-5 and TRBJ2-1, with 12 bases that match TRBD2. The sample comprised PBMCs or a T cell subset sorted from them (not recorded which). This TCR came from a man between 18 and 29 years old who had mild COVID-19 (a few samples of this study predate the infection). Cell type and time point are not known. The chain's CDR3 is CASKLAGGSYNEQFF. The CDR3 region has the DNA TGTGCCAGCAAGCTAGCGGGGGGGAGTTACAATGAGCAGTTCTTC.